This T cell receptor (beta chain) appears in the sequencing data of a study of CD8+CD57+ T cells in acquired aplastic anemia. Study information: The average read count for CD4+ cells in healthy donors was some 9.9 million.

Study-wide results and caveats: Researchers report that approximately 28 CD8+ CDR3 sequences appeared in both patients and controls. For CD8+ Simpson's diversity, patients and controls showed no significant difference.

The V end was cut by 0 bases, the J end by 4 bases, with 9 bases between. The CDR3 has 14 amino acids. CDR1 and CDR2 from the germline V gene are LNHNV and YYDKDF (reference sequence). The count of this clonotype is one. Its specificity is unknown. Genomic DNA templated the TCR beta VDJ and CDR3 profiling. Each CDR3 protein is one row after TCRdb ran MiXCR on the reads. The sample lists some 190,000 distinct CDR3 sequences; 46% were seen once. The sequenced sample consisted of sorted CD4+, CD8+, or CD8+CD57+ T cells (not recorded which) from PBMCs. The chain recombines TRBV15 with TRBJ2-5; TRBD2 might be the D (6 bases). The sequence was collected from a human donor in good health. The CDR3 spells CATSRDGGRETQYF. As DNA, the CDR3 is TGTGCCACCAGCAGAGACGGGGGAAGAGAGACCCAGTACTTC. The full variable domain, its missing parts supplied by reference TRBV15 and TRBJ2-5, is DAMVIQNPRYQVTQFGKPVTLSCSQTLNHNVMYWYQQKSSQAPKLLFHYYDKDFNNEADTPDNFQSRRPNTSFCFLDIRSPGLGDTAMYLCATSRDGGRETQYFGPGTRLLVL.